This is a list of T cell receptor beta chains from one sample in a study of cytomegalovirus exposure and HLA in healthy donors. Sequencing was performed with immunoSEQ multiplex PCR; in TCRdb, only in-frame clones are kept and a portion is missing. The sample includes about 61,000 clones, around 90% seen only once; the top ten take approximately 1.4%. The sample consisted of PBMCs. The receptors originated from a man aged 30-40 years in good health and CMV-seropositive. Each CDR3 is given with its conserved first and last residue. A D gene is named only where the DNA matches it firmly. Size is omitted from some rows. Given values are once, few, many or a class for expanded clones.

j_call: TRBJ1-1; clone_size: NA; d_call: NA; v_call: TRBV7-2; cdr3_aa: CASRSGVLNTEAFF; cdr3_nt: TGTGCCAGCAGGTCCGGGGTATTGAACACTGAAGCTTTCTTT
j_call: TRBJ2-7; clone_size: NA; d_call: TRBD1; v_call: TRBV5-4; cdr3_aa: CASSRPGQGTYEQYF; cdr3_nt: TGTGCCAGCAGCCGACCGGGACAGGGTACCTACGAGCAGTACTTC
j_call: TRBJ2-1; clone_size: NA; d_call: NA; v_call: TRBV9; cdr3_aa: CASSVGGPGGRTQFF; cdr3_nt: TGTGCCAGCAGCGTAGGGGGTCCGGGCGGGCGAACCCAGTTCTTC
j_call: TRBJ2-3; clone_size: NA; d_call: NA; v_call: TRBV5-6; cdr3_aa: CASSSGTDTQYF; cdr3_nt: TGTGCCAGCAGCTCTGGCACAGATACGCAGTATTTT
j_call: TRBJ1-6; clone_size: NA; d_call: NA; v_call: TRBV6-5; cdr3_aa: CASHTLNSPLHF; cdr3_nt: TGTGCCAGCCACACCCTGAATTCACCCCTCCACTTT
j_call: TRBJ2-2; clone_size: NA; d_call: NA; v_call: TRBV18; cdr3_aa: CASSPRQIEELFF; cdr3_nt: TGTGCCAGCTCACCACGACAGATTGAGGAGCTGTTTTTT
j_call: TRBJ2-7; clone_size: NA; d_call: TRBD1; v_call: TRBV5-4; cdr3_aa: CASSLVSGQGYDEQYF; cdr3_nt: TGTGCCAGCAGCTTGGTATCCGGACAGGGTTATGATGAGCAGTACTTC
j_call: TRBJ1-1; clone_size: few; d_call: TRBD1; v_call: TRBV6-5; cdr3_aa: CASRADRGNTEAFF; cdr3_nt: TGTGCCAGCAGAGCAGACAGGGGGAACACTGAAGCTTTCTTT
j_call: TRBJ2-5; clone_size: NA; d_call: NA; v_call: TRBV28; cdr3_aa: CASSSLLRGQETQYF; cdr3_nt: TGTGCCAGCAGTTCCCTCCTTAGAGGCCAAGAGACCCAGTACTTC
j_call: TRBJ1-1; clone_size: NA; d_call: TRBD1; v_call: TRBV19; cdr3_aa: CASSLDRGLTEAFF; cdr3_nt: TGTGCCAGTAGTTTGGACAGGGGGTTAACTGAAGCTTTCTTT
j_call: TRBJ2-3; clone_size: once; d_call: NA; v_call: TRBV7-9; cdr3_aa: CSSSPRWGTDTQYF; cdr3_nt: TGTTCCAGCAGCCCTAGATGGGGCACAGATACGCAGTATTTT
j_call: TRBJ1-1; clone_size: NA; d_call: NA; v_call: TRBV20-1; cdr3_aa: CSASPLREAFF; cdr3_nt: TGCAGTGCTAGTCCCCTCCGTGAAGCTTTCTTT
j_call: TRBJ1-4; clone_size: NA; d_call: TRBD1; v_call: TRBV30; cdr3_aa: CAWSVWVQGSRATNEKLFF; cdr3_nt: TGTGCCTGGAGTGTATGGGTACAGGGGTCGAGGGCAACTAATGAAAAACTGTTTTTT
j_call: TRBJ1-1; clone_size: NA; d_call: NA; v_call: TRBV14; cdr3_aa: CASSQDLGEGNTEAFF; cdr3_nt: TGTGCCAGCAGCCAAGATCTGGGGGAGGGGAACACTGAAGCTTTCTTT
j_call: TRBJ2-7; clone_size: NA; d_call: TRBD2; v_call: TRBV5-1; cdr3_aa: CASSWVAGDSYEQYF; cdr3_nt: TGCGCCAGCAGCTGGGTAGCGGGAGACTCCTACGAGCAGTACTTC
j_call: TRBJ1-2; clone_size: NA; d_call: NA; v_call: TRBV7-9; cdr3_aa: CASSLDLLGADGYTF; cdr3_nt: TGTGCCAGCAGCTTAGATTTGCTGGGGGCGGATGGCTACACCTTC
j_call: TRBJ2-7; clone_size: NA; d_call: TRBD2; v_call: TRBV28; cdr3_aa: CASSFSGVTYEQYF; cdr3_nt: TGTGCCAGCAGTTTTAGCGGGGTAACCTACGAGCAGTACTTC
j_call: TRBJ1-4; clone_size: NA; d_call: TRBD1; v_call: TRBV7-8; cdr3_aa: CASSPPQGAKEKLFF; cdr3_nt: TGTGCCAGCAGCCCCCCTCAGGGGGCTAAGGAAAAACTGTTTTTT
j_call: TRBJ1-1; clone_size: NA; d_call: TRBD1; v_call: TRBV11-2; cdr3_aa: CASSRRTGQGAEAFF; cdr3_nt: TGTGCCAGCAGCCGACGGACAGGGCAGGGGGCTGAAGCTTTCTTT
j_call: TRBJ2-7; clone_size: NA; d_call: TRBD1; v_call: TRBV6-1; cdr3_aa: CASSRDRALYEQYF; cdr3_nt: TGTGCCAGCAGTCGGGACAGGGCATTGTACGAGCAGTACTTC
j_call: TRBJ1-4; clone_size: NA; d_call: TRBD1; v_call: TRBV7-2; cdr3_aa: CASSHQTGTNEKLFF; cdr3_nt: TGTGCCAGCAGCCATCAGACAGGGACTAATGAAAAACTGTTTTTT
j_call: TRBJ2-1; clone_size: NA; d_call: NA; v_call: TRBV6-5; cdr3_aa: CASSSPGISYNEQFF; cdr3_nt: TGTGCCAGCAGCTCCCCGGGGATCTCCTACAATGAGCAGTTCTTC
j_call: TRBJ2-2; clone_size: NA; d_call: NA; v_call: TRBV12-5; cdr3_aa: CASGLDSTMNTGELFF; cdr3_nt: TGTGCTAGTGGTTTGGATTCGACAATGAACACCGGGGAGCTGTTTTTT
j_call: TRBJ2-1; clone_size: NA; d_call: NA; v_call: TRBV5-5; cdr3_aa: CASSLGGGQTYNEQFF; cdr3_nt: TGTGCCAGCAGCTTGGGCGGAGGCCAAACCTACAATGAGCAGTTCTTC
j_call: TRBJ2-5; clone_size: NA; d_call: NA; v_call: TRBV9; cdr3_aa: CASSVATLSQQQETQYF; cdr3_nt: TGTGCCAGCAGCGTAGCTACTTTATCACAGCAACAAGAGACCCAGTACTTC
j_call: TRBJ1-3; clone_size: NA; d_call: NA; v_call: TRBV6-5; cdr3_aa: CASTYGTPSGNTIYF; cdr3_nt: TGTGCCAGCACGTACGGGACACCCTCTGGAAACACCATATATTTT
j_call: TRBJ2-5; clone_size: NA; d_call: NA; v_call: TRBV7-6; cdr3_aa: CASSPLRAGETQYF; cdr3_nt: TGTGCCAGCAGCCCCCTGAGAGCGGGAGAGACCCAGTACTTC
j_call: TRBJ2-1; clone_size: NA; d_call: TRBD1; v_call: TRBV7-3; cdr3_aa: CASSYGQGLFF; cdr3_nt: TGTGCCAGCAGCTACGGACAGGGGTTGTTCTTC
j_call: TRBJ2-7; clone_size: NA; d_call: TRBD2; v_call: TRBV11-2; cdr3_aa: CASSHLGSGNEQYF; cdr3_nt: TGTGCCAGCAGCCACCTCGGCAGCGGGAACGAGCAGTACTTC
j_call: TRBJ2-1; clone_size: NA; d_call: NA; v_call: TRBV6-6; cdr3_aa: CASSYKTPYYNEQFF; cdr3_nt: TGTGCCAGCAGTTACAAGACACCTTATTACAATGAGCAGTTCTTC
j_call: TRBJ2-7; clone_size: NA; d_call: NA; v_call: TRBV27; cdr3_aa: CASSFQYEQYF; cdr3_nt: TGTGCCAGCAGTTTTCAATACGAGCAGTACTTC
j_call: TRBJ2-3; clone_size: once; d_call: NA; v_call: TRBV21-1; cdr3_aa: CASSDRGGSTDTQYF; cdr3_nt: TGTGCCAGCAGCGACAGGGGCGGTAGCACAGATACGCAGTATTTT
j_call: TRBJ1-1; clone_size: NA; d_call: NA; v_call: TRBV10-3; cdr3_aa: CAISGGRTEAFF; cdr3_nt: TGTGCCATCAGTGGAGGAAGGACTGAAGCTTTCTTT
j_call: TRBJ1-6; clone_size: few; d_call: NA; v_call: TRBV10-3; cdr3_aa: CAIRRDFNSPLHF; cdr3_nt: TGTGCCATCAGACGGGACTTTAACTCACCCCTCCACTTT
j_call: TRBJ1-4; clone_size: NA; d_call: NA; v_call: TRBV4-2; cdr3_aa: CASSPNSYSTNEKLFF; cdr3_nt: TGTGCCAGCAGCCCAAATTCCTACTCAACTAATGAAAAACTGTTTTTT
j_call: TRBJ2-5; clone_size: NA; d_call: TRBD1; v_call: TRBV30; cdr3_aa: CAWRDRGLETQYF; cdr3_nt: TGTGCCTGGAGGGACAGGGGACTAGAGACCCAGTACTTC
j_call: TRBJ2-7; clone_size: NA; d_call: TRBD1; v_call: TRBV19; cdr3_aa: CASSTSGTGISYEQYF; cdr3_nt: TGTGCCAGTAGTACTTCCGGGACAGGGATTTCCTACGAGCAGTACTTC